The entry below gives a single T cell receptor (beta chain) sequence along with its context. Its antigen specificity is not known. Base qualities are not provided; no much larger clone lies one nucleotide away. This entry belongs to a study of blood T cell repertoires in COVID-19 (dated by TCRdb to about 2020). Background for the entire study: The collaborator samples originated in the United States, Italy and Spain and spanned the acute and convalescent phases of COVID-19. The material from the prospective study consisted of cDNA or gDNA derived from T cells, B-cell-depleted T cells, or PBMCs. Deeply sampled blood TCRbeta repertoires from subjects exposed to, actively infected with, or recovered from COVID-19 were included in the dataset. The repertoires were released in a freely available public database intended as a resource for research on the immune response to SARS-CoV-2. Samples were obtained from the ongoing ImmuneRACE study (first 160 participants) and from approximately 1,200 subjects provided by 6 global collaborators. Sample metadata almost always included a de-identified subject ID, COVID-19 status, age in years and sex. Where available, HLA class I and class II types were obtained from metadata supplied by the sample provider rather than from assay-based typing. General findings and caveats noted by the study authors: The amount of clinical and demographic metadata varied by source and participant and was provided uncurated.

TCRbeta CDR3 regions were amplified from genomic DNA by means of the immunoSEQ Assay, a bias-controlled multiplex PCR. As for the authors' bioinformatics: Nucleated cell counts per sample were estimated from amplification of reference gene primers within the assay. Sequence reads were collapsed and filtered to measure the absolute abundance of every unique TCRbeta CDR3 rearrangement. Productive Simpson clonality was computed per sample as the square root of Simpson's diversity index over productive rearrangements. The clones in this table, taken by TCRdb from immuneACCESS, are in-frame only. Not every clone is retained; where verified, under half of the shortfall comes from an unresolved V gene, and the cause of the rest is unknown. V and J calls plus clone size are reproduced from that table; the DNA served to infer D and trimming. The sample table shows 110,000 to 150,000 clones, and more than 65% are seen once. The top ten clones comprise 13% of the sample.

V drops 8 bases and J drops 4 bases, leaving 14 bases in between. From cysteine to phenylalanine, the CDR3 is 13 amino acids long. This entry keeps only the CDR3 DNA: 39 bases, framed from base 1. From the germline V gene, CDR1 is MNHEY and CDR2 is SVGAGI. Whole blood was collected in K2EDTA tubes by collaborating institutions according to the institutions' own protocols. Collaborator samples were shipped for TCRbeta analysis as frozen whole blood, isolated PBMCs, or DNA extracted from either sample type. This TCR came from a man older than 75 with acute or convalescent COVID-19. The source material was peripheral blood. This receptor chain uses TRBV6-5 and TRBJ1-2, with the D gene too uncertain to name. In nucleotides, the sequence is TGTGCCAGCTCAGAATTCTCCTCCTATGGCTACACCTTC. It encodes CASSEFSSYGYTF.